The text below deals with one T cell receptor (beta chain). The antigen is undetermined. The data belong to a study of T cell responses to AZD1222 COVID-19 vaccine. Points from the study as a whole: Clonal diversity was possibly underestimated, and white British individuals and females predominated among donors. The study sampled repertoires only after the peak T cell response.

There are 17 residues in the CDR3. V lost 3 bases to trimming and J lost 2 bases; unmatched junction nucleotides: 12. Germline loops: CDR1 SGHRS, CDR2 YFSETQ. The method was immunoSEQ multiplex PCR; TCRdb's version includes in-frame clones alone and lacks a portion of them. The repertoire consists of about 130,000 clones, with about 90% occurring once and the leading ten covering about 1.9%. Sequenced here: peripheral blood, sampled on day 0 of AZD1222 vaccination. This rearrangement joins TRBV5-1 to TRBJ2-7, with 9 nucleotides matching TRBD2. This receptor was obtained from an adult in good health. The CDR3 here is CASSSLPGLAFTYEQYF. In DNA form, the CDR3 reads TGCGCCAGCAGCTCACTCCCGGGACTAGCTTTTACCTACGAGCAGTACTTC.